This T cell receptor beta chain was sequenced in a study of blood T cell repertoires in COVID-19. In the study overall: There were acute and convalescent COVID-19 samples, and they came from the United States, Italy and Spain. PBMCs, B-cell-depleted T cells, or T cells were the source of the cDNA or gDNA that made up the material.

V was cut by 5 bases and J by 7 bases, with 21 bases left in between. CDR3 length equals 16 residues. Germline loops: CDR1 SEHNR, CDR2 FQNEAQ (reference sequence). The authors' processing: Quantification of nucleated cells was approximated via reference gene primer amplification. TCRdb's table, derived via immunoSEQ multiplex PCR, lists solely in-frame clones and lacks some. That table furnishes V, J and clone size, whereas the DNA furnished D and trimming. The table records around 200,000 clones, more than 85% of them present only once. The TCR was taken from a woman of 80 years or more in a cohort sampled during active or convalescent COVID-19. The material sequenced was peripheral blood. V and J are TRBV7-9 and TRBJ1-5, with D possibly matching TRBD1 (6 bases). As DNA, the CDR3 is TGTGCCAGCAGCCCGCCCGGTAGGGCAGGGGAGCAGCCCCAGCATTTT. Protein sequence: CASSPPGRAGEQPQHF.